Included here is one TCR beta chain sequence, with context. Its antigen is undetermined. This entry is derived from a study of T cells in narcolepsy. Study-level background: Healthy controls were enrolled alongside patients with narcolepsy type 1 or type 2.

Assay used: immunoSEQ multiplex PCR; TCRdb lists only in-frame clones, some missing. The data contain some 30,000 clones, 87% of them singletons. Overall study results and limits: Comparing one patient's CSF and blood CD4+ clonotypes highlighted HCRT- and TRIB2-specific autoreactive clonotypes. Autoreactive clonotypes reportedly recurred in blood of same and different patients, not controls.

With 2 bases removed from V and 7 bases from J, the gap between germline ends came to 9 bases. CDR1 is SGHTA, CDR2 FQGNSA, per germline. CDR3 length: 13 residues. The V gene is TRBV7-2, the J gene TRBJ1-5, with D unresolved. The sequenced sample consisted of CD45RA- memory CD4+ T cells from PBMCs. This TCR was recovered from a human donor with narcolepsy. The CDR3 DNA follows: TGTGCCAGCAGCTTACATACCACCCAGCCCCAGCATTTT. Protein: CASSLHTTQPQHF.